This T cell receptor (beta chain) comes out of a study of cytomegalovirus exposure and HLA in healthy donors. Trimming removed 7 bases from V and 8 bases from J, with 20 bases in between. The CDR3 extends over 15 amino acids. The germline V gene has CDR1 MNHEY and CDR2 SVGAGI. On this clone: Its antigen is undetermined.

This PCR relied on a set of 60 Vbeta primers and 13 Jbeta primers. The protocol was immunoSEQ multiplex PCR, while the TCRdb copy is restricted to in-frame clones and leaves out a portion. The sample contains nearly 65,000 clones, approximately 76% of which appear only once. Study findings and constraints: A few chains linked to CMV were shown in vitro to be specific for CMV antigens. More clonal expansion characterized HLA-associated TCR beta chains than equally common others in a later analysis. TRBV6-2, TRBV6-3 and some other V segments were unresolvable in 87-base-pair reads. TCR sequences were mostly rare, though some public TCRs occurred in many donors.

The clonotype comes from a man aged 50 or older in good health and CMV-seronegative. Sequenced input: PBMCs. The genes are TRBV6-5 and TRBJ1-4; TRBD1 is a possible D gene (5 bases). This CDR3 reads CASTTRTIAGEKLFF. Written as DNA, the CDR3 is TGTGCCAGCACTACACGGACCATAGCAGGGGAAAAACTGTTTTTT.